A single sample is the source of the 3 T cell receptor beta chains below, sequenced in a study of cytomegalovirus exposure and HLA in healthy donors. Primers for the PCR totalled 60 Vbeta and 13 Jbeta. Assay used: immunoSEQ multiplex PCR; TCRdb lists only in-frame clones, some missing. Of over 85,000 clones listed, under 75% are singletons. The sample was PBMCs. Source of these receptors: a female donor in good health and CMV-seronegative.

The chain has TRBV19 and TRBJ1-5, with D tentatively TRBD1 (5 bases). Trimming took 0 bases from V and 2 from J, leaving 14 bases between them. CDR3 length equals 17 residues. The germline CDR1 and CDR2 sequences are LNHDA and SQIVND (reference sequence). CDR3 DNA sequence: TGTGCCAGTAGTATAGACCCGGGGGTTGCAGGCAATCAGCCCCAGCATTTT. Its translation is CASSIDPGVAGNQPQHF.

The J gene is TRBJ2-1, the V gene TRBV29-1; tentatively, D is TRBD1 (6 bases). The germline V and J ends were trimmed by 4 bases and 5 bases, with 12 bases remaining between them. CDR1 and CDR2 (germline): SQVTM, ANQGSEA. CDR3 size: 13 residues. CDR3 DNA sequence: TGCAGCGTTGGGCCTCAGGGGAACAATGAGCAGTTCTTC. It encodes CSVGPQGNNEQFF.

The J gene is TRBJ2-7, the V gene TRBV7-8, with TRBD2 matching over 12 bases. This CDR3 spans 16 amino acids. Germline values: CDR1 SGHVS, CDR2 FQNEAQ. V shed 5 bases and J 6 bases; nucleotides not matched to a gene: 11. CDR3 DNA: TGTGCCAGCAGCCCGGCGGCTAGCGGGAGGGCCGTCGAGCAGTACTTC. Its translation is CASSPAASGRAVEQYF.